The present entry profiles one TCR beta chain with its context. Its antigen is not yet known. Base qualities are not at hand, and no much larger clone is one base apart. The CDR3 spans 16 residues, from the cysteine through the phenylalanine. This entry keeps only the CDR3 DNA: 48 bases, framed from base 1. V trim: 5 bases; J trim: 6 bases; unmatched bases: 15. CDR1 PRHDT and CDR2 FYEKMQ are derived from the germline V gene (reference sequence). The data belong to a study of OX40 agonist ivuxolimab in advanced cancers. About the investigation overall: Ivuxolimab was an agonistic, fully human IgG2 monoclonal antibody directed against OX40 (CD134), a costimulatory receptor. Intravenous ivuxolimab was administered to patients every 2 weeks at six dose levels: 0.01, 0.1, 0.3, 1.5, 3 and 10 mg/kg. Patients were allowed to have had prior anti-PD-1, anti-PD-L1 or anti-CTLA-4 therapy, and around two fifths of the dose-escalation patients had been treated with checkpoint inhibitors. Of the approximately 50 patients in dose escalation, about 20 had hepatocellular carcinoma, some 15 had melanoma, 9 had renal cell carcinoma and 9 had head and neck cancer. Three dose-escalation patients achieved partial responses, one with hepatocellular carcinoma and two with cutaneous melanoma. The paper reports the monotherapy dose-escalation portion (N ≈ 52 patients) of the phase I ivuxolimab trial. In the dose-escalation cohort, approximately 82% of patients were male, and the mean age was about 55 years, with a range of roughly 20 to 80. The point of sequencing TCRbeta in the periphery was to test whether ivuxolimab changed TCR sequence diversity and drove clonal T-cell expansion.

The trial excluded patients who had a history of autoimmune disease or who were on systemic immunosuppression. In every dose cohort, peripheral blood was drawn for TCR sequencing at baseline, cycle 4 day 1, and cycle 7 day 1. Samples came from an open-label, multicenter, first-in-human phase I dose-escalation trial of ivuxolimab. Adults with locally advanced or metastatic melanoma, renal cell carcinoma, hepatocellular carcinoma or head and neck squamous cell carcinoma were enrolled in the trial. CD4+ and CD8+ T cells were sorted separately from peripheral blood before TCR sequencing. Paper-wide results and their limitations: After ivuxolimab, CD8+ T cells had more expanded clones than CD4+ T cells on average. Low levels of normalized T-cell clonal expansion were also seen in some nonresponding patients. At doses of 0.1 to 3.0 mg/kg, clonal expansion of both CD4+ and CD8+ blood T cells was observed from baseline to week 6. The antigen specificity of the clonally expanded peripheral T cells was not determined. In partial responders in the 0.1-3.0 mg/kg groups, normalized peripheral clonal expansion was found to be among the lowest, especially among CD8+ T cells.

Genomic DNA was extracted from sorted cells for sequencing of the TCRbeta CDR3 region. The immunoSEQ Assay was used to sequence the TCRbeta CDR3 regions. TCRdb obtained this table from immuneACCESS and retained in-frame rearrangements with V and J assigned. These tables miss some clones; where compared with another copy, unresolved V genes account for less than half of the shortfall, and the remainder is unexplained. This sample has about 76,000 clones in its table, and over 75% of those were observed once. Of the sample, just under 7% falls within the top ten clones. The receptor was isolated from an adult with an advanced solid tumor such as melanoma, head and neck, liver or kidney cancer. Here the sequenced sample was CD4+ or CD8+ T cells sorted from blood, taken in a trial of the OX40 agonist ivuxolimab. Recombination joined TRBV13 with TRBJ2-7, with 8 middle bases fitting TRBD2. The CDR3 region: CASSAQLAVHPPEQYF. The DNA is TGTGCCAGCAGCGCCCAACTAGCGGTCCACCCCCCCGAGCAGTACTTC. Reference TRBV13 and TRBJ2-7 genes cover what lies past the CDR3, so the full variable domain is AAGVIQSPRHLIKEKRETATLKCYPIPRHDTVYWYQQGPGQDPQFLISFYEKMQSDKGSIPDRFSAQQFSDYHSELNMSSLELGDSALYFCASSAQLAVHPPEQYFGPGTRLTVT.